The source of this T cell receptor (beta chain) is a study of regulatory T cells in long-lasting Graves disease. The overall study: Patients newly diagnosed with Graves' had been on antithyroid drugs for under 3 months. Study findings and constraints: Limited samples may have lowered accuracy.

For TCR beta, libraries came from iRepertoire HTBI primers and Arm-PCR of CDR3 regions. TCRdb re-derived calls from the multiplex PCR reads in MiXCR, one entry per CDR3 protein. The table records fewer than 400,000 distinct CDR3 sequences, more than 15% of them present only once. Time point noted: newly diagnosed GD, antithyroid drugs for less than 3 months. RNA from PBMCs was the source of the TCR library. It was by American Thyroid Association guidelines that Graves' disease was diagnosed. V was cut by 3 bases and J by 6 bases, with 24 bases left in between. The CDR3 is 18 residues long. Germline V gene lookup returns CDR1 SGDLS and CDR2 YYNGEE. Remarks on this clonotype: Its antigen is as yet unknown. This clone may be a read error of a much larger clone one base away.

The sample in question was peripheral blood mononuclear cells (PBMCs), obtained at new diagnosis, from a patient treated with antithyroid drugs. The chain combines TRBV9 with TRBJ2-2; D is unclear. The origin of this receptor is a female donor with Graves disease. DNA for the CDR3: TGTGCCAGCAGCGATAGGAGCAGCGACCCCCTTGGCTCCGGGGAGCTGTTTTTT. It specifies CASSDRSSDPLGSGELFF.